This T cell receptor (beta chain) was profiled in a study of response to subunit inactivated influenza vaccine. Germline CDR1 LNHNV, CDR2 YYDKDF (reference sequence). This CDR3 is built from 16 residues. The V and J ends lost 5 bases and 0 bases, in that order; junction bases with no gene match: 8. From the RT-PCR reads, TCRdb called clonotypes with MiXCR, one entry per CDR3 protein. The data show 150,000 to 200,000 distinct CDR3 sequences, roughly 11% seen once. This clonotype has ten or more counts. This sample comprised non-naive T cells sorted from PBMCs, obtained 35 to 45 days after vaccination. This receptor was identified in a man aged 50 to 60 who received an inactivated influenza vaccine. The rearrangement links TRBV15 to TRBJ1-2, with 8 nucleotides matching TRBD1. This chain's CDR3 is CATSATGVPSNYGYTF. The DNA for the CDR3 is TGTGCCACCAGCGCGACAGGGGTTCCCTCTAACTATGGCTACACCTTC. The variable domain in full, with the rest retrieved from reference TRBV15 and TRBJ1-2, is DAMVIQNPRYQVTQFGKPVTLSCSQTLNHNVMYWYQQKSSQAPKLLFHYYDKDFNNEADTPDNFQSRRPNTSFCFLDIRSPGLGDTAMYLCATSATGVPSNYGYTFGSGTRLTVV.